This TCR beta chain was sequenced in a study of blood T cell repertoires in COVID-19. Germline V CDR1 and CDR2: LNHDA, SQIVND (reference sequence). V was trimmed by 2 bases and J by 7 bases, leaving 15 bases between them. This CDR3 has 15 residues. Participants, 18 to 89 years old, spanned more than 20 US areas. Participants had their cohort set by participant-reported clinical history. Measured with immunoSEQ multiplex PCR; TCRdb has only the in-frame clones, and not every one. Of roughly 330,000 clones listed, roughly 87% are singletons. This clonotype was obtained from a woman aged 25 to 39 who had recovered from COVID-19. Input material: PBMCs or T cells enriched from blood (not recorded which). The V gene is TRBV19, the J gene TRBJ1-5; no clear D gene. Here the CDR3 DNA reads TGTGCCAGTAGTATAAACGGGCCAGGAGGACAGCCCCAGCATTTT. Translation gives CASSINGPGGQPQHF.